The present T cell receptor (beta chain) was sequenced within a study of cytomegalovirus exposure and HLA in healthy donors (dated by TCRdb to 2017 to 2019). As for the study more broadly: In an earlier analysis of under 750 of the donors, 250 to 350 Gb of sequence data and about 110 million unique TCR beta sequences from 180 million or so T cells were reported. An early release covering about 600 HLA-typed donors comprised roughly 300 gigabases of sequencing data and 85 million or so unique TCR sequences. The genetic ancestry cluster associated with self-reported Caucasian donors included roughly 84% of the roughly 410 genotyped donors. The study was designed to test whether signatures of past pathogen exposure could be identified by cataloging public T cell receptors. The study profiled the T cell repertoires of hundreds of subjects by immunosequencing and related them to cytomegalovirus serostatus. Along with the 666-subject first cohort, a separate validation cohort of over a hundred different subjects was used. To predict cytomegalovirus infection status, the study combined high-throughput TCR immunosequencing, statistical association of individual TCRs with disease status, and machine learning. A later analysis re-analyzed previously published TCR beta repertoires from 666 donors and added high-resolution HLA genotyping to study TCR occurrence patterns. Rather than drawing on any new phenotypic data, the later analysis identified candidate immune exposures from TCR beta sequences and the way those sequences occurred across donors. An earlier analysis of around 540 of the donors applied high-throughput TCR beta sequencing to assess whether each TCR beta V gene segment acted as functional or pseudogenic. Donor age, sex, ethnicity and CMV serostatus were compiled alongside the repertoire data. Genome-wide SNP genotypes for about 60% of the roughly 700 donors were used in a later genetic analysis, which treated that subset as a discovery cohort. All discovery cohort repertoires had been generated on a single sequencing platform. Class I and class II HLA loci were covered by the typing at four-digit resolution. The number of donors typed differed by locus, with 629-630 for A, B, C, DRB1 and DQB1, roughly 520 for DQA1, approximately 570 for DPA1, and approximately 470 for DPB1. About five DR-DQ haplotypes were treated as single units for association and clustering because of strong linkage in the cohort. Among some 400 genotyped donors of the cohort, an average of about 240,000 unique TCR beta nucleotide sequences was sequenced per donor, of which roughly 17% were non-productive. General findings and caveats noted by the study authors: In vitro tests confirmed that a few of the cytomegalovirus-associated TCR beta chains recognize cytomegalovirus antigens. The study listed 150 to 200 TCR beta chains as associated with cytomegalovirus. At a false discovery rate of 0.05, a later analysis linked about 16,000 TCR beta sequences to specific HLA alleles. The authors suggested that the approach could potentially be generalized to other disease states and immunological phenotypes. The presence/absence analyses assumed that sequencing depth was roughly uniform across donors, and that assumption may not be true. CMV serostatus was the only immune exposure information available for the cohort. Because some donors lacked HLA typing at each locus, the association tests relied only on the typed subset. The classifier was reported to diagnose cytomegalovirus status with high specificity and sensitivity in both the original cohort and the validation cohort. About 17 rarely observed V segments, including chromosome 9 orphons, were excluded from the earlier analysis of just under 600 of the donors because counts were too low. In a later analysis, several top co-occurrence clusters were reported to appear linked to parvovirus B19, influenza, CMV and Epstein-Barr virus. A further reported finding was that TCR beta sequences accurately predicted the HLA-A and HLA-B alleles for most subjects in the first cohort. Across donors, most TCR sequences were observed very rarely, whereas some public TCRs were present in many individuals. A later analysis found that most CMV-associated TCR beta chains appeared HLA-restricted, with HLA associations seemingly driven largely by CMV exposure. According to a later analysis, TCR association rates differed among HLA loci, with DRB1 alleles showing the most associated TCRs and HLA-C alleles showing the fewest. When HLA alleles, especially DR and DQ, strongly co-occurred, attributing TCR associations to individual alleles was difficult. Only TCR beta chains were sequenced in this cohort, and the absence of alpha or paired-chain data limited detectable features. In an earlier analysis of more than 500 of the donors, most TCR beta V segments appeared in productive rearrangements about 87% or about 30% of the time, broadly matching IMGT annotations. A later genetic analysis associated a missense DCLRE1C variant with V-gene and J-gene trimming of TCR beta chains, and an independent cohort replicated the association. In a later analysis, HLA-associated TCR beta chains showed more clonal expansion and lower generation probabilities than non-associated chains that were equally common. A later genetic analysis reported fewer N-insertions in productive TCRs among donors in an Asian-associated ancestry cluster than the roughly 700-donor mean. A cluster of highly shared sequence variants was judged likely to be a technical artifact of the sequencing pipeline. Correlated functional status among segregating V segments might be attributable to linkage disequilibrium, but an unknown experimental factor could not be ruled out.

With regard to this clone: This receptor's antigen is unknown. No base-level quality is on record; no much larger clone is a single base apart.

The cohort consisted of some 730 healthy bone marrow donors. At the time of sampling, every cohort member was nominally healthy, though immune exposures that went unrecorded were likely present. The donor was CMV seropositive and belonged to the group of more than 250 seropositive cohort members. A peripheral blood sample was collected from each donor, and TCR beta sequencing was performed on peripheral blood mononuclear cells. Genomic DNA was extracted from the blood cell samples with the Qiagen DNeasy Blood Extraction Kit. Library preparation employed the immunoSEQ multiplex PCR assay. A mixture of 60 forward primers for TCR Vbeta segments and 13 reverse primers for TCR Jbeta segments was used in the multiplex PCR. The CDR3 region of rearranged TCR beta genes was amplified from genomic DNA by a multiplex PCR assay. Amplified TCR beta libraries were sequenced as 87-base-pair reads on the Illumina HiSeq System. Under the source paper's analysis protocol: In a later analysis, some 80 million unique TCR beta chains were counted across the roughly 610 repertoires, and approximately 9.9 million of these chains were shared by at least two donors. To remove PCR and sequencing errors, raw reads were error-corrected and collapsed into unique sequences using a nearest-neighbor algorithm that merged closely related sequences. To assign V, D and J gene segments, CDR3 sequences were aligned to IMGT reference sequences. For a sequence to be retained, at least a six-nucleotide match to both a V gene segment and a J gene segment was required. Rearrangements were classified as productive when the CDR3 lacked stop codons and remained in frame with V and J, and all other rearrangements were classified as non-productive. CDR3 was defined according to IMGT convention as the region running from the second conserved V-encoded cysteine to the conserved J-encoded phenylalanine. The earlier analysis of a few hundred of the donors excluded sequences that lacked an unambiguous match to a single V gene segment. An earlier analysis of fewer than 650 of the donors classified V segments as functional when productive rearrangements were above 56.7% and as segregating when the standard deviation between donors was above 5%. A statistical classification framework was developed to diagnose cytomegalovirus status using the catalog of TCR beta chain sequences. In a later analysis, TCR nucleotide sequences were compared against IMGT/GENE-DB human TR gene sequences so that V and J genes could be assigned. Using the TCRdist pipeline, a later analysis assigned CDR3 sequences along with most-parsimonious VDJ recombination scenarios. A later analysis defined each TCR beta chain by its CDR3 amino acid sequence plus V-gene family, and excluded reads lacking a unique V-gene family. To address suspected cross-contamination and a sequencing artifact, a later analysis removed some 620 highly shared, low-generation-probability nucleotide sequences. In a later analysis, a clonal expansion index was calculated for each public chain from normalized within-repertoire ranks of inferred template counts. In a later analysis, generation probabilities were computed using a VDJ recombination model fitted to out-of-frame rearrangements, and the results were checked against IGoR. A later analysis scored TCR-TCR, TCR-HLA and TCR-CMV co-occurrence with hypergeometric tests, applying a repertoire-size bias correction to TCR pairs. False discovery rates were estimated in a later analysis by permuting HLA or CMV assignments 20 times. In a later analysis, co-occurring TCRs were grouped with DBSCAN, and TCRdist sequence similarity was added when clustering was performed within HLA-allele-positive subsets. Co-occurrence clustering excluded repertoires with fewer than 30,000 or more than 120,000 public chains, plus five with anomalous nucleotide sharing. TCRdb carries this immuneACCESS record with in-frame sequences only. Its versions omit some clonotypes, under half of them owing to an unresolved V gene in the studies checked, with the rest unexplained. V, J and clone size were drawn from that table, and D and trimming were deduced from the DNA. The sample data list around 250,000 clones, and approximately 80% of these were observed just once. The ten top clones hold roughly 7.4% of the sample.

Source material: PBMCs. The TCR originated in a woman in her sixties in good health and CMV-seropositive.

Here is the DNA: TGCGCCAGCCCAGTCAGGGCACCCAATGGCTACACCTTC. This is translated as CASPVRAPNGYTF. The V and J genes are TRBV23-1 and TRBJ1-2; TRBD1 is perhaps the D gene, given 5 matching bases. TRBV23-1 is given ORF status, its function remaining uncertain. V is reduced by 8 bases and J by 6 bases, leaving a spacing of 16 bases between them. The CDR3, cysteine through phenylalanine, is 13 amino acids long. Just CDR3 DNA is preserved here, 39 bases in frame from base 1.